Shown below are 10 T cell receptor beta chains from a single sample sequenced in a study of vaccination effects on CD4 cells after COVID-19 (dated by TCRdb to 2021 to 2024). The ViraFEST assay stimulated PBMC with viral peptide pools and then used TCR sequencing to identify antigen-specific CD4+ T cell clonotypes by expansion. After about 10 days of culture, CD4+ T cells were isolated with the EasySep CD4+ T cell isolation kit. These receptors' antigens are unknown. Library construction relied on the immunoSEQ multiplex PCR assay. TCRdb re-hosts the immuneACCESS table, in-frame sequences only. Its copies lack some clones; in the studies checked, an unresolved V gene accounts for under half of them, and the cause for the rest is not known. This sample holds more than 30,000 clones; roughly two thirds were observed only once. The top ten clonotypes cover over 25% of the sample. This sample comprised CD4+ T cells from PBMCs cultured with HCoV-229E spike peptides, obtained before COVID-19 vaccination. The cell subset or site label on this specimen signifies: HCoV-229E spike overlapping peptide pool stimulation. The receptor set was obtained from a human donor who received a COVID-19 vaccine.

The chain links TRBV7-9 to TRBJ2-3; 12 bases line up with TRBD1. Per the germline V gene, CDR1 is SEHNR and CDR2 is FQNEAQ (reference sequence). The CDR3 is 15 amino acids. V lost 5 bases and J lost 7; bases outside the gene matches: 7. The CDR3 spells CASSRGTGGGNTQYF. In nucleotides, the CDR3 is TGTGCCAGCAGCCGTGGGACAGGGGGCGGGAATACGCAGTATTTT.

J is TRBJ2-7 and V is TRBV5-1; no clear D gene. Per germline, CDR1 SGHRS and CDR2 YFSETQ. Between the trimmed V and J ends, which lost 3 bases and 3 bases, there was a span of 28 bases. There are 19 residues in the CDR3. The CDR3 DNA reads as TGCGCCAGCAGCTCAACCCGGGTCCTTCCCTCCACCAGAGACTACGAGCAGTACTTC. Protein product: CASSSTRVLPSTRDYEQYF.

The CDR3 reads CASKYSSYNSPLHF. CDR3 sequence (DNA): TGTGCCAGCAAGTACAGCTCCTATAATTCACCCCTCCACTTT. The genes are TRBV28 and TRBJ1-6, with D unclear. The V end lost 7 bases, the J end lost 0 bases, and 7 bases lay between the germline ends. This CDR3 is built from 14 residues. Germline CDR1 MDHEN, CDR2 SYDVKM.

This clone appeared a single time. The CDR3 is CASSQGNENTIYF. The CDR3 nucleotides read TGTGCCAGCAGCCAAGGAAATGAGAACACCATATATTTT. This chain connects TRBV14 to TRBJ1-3; D ambiguous. The CDR3 sequence is 13 residues long. V was shortened by 1 base and J by 7 bases, with 8 bases between the two germline ends. The germline gives CDR1 SGHDN, CDR2 FVKESK.

The V call is TRBV10-2, the J call TRBJ2-1, with 9 positions matching TRBD2. The CDR3 spans 15 residues. From germline, CDR1 is WSHSY and CDR2 SAAADI. V shed 6 bases and J 4 bases; nucleotides not matched to a gene: 7. The CDR3 DNA sequence: TGCGCCAGCAGCCGTAGCGGGGGCCTGTACAATGAGCAGTTCTTC. It yields the protein CASSRSGGLYNEQFF.

This clone was recorded once. The chain combines TRBV6-6 with TRBJ1-6; the D gene is possibly TRBD1 (5 bases). Trimming shortened V by 6 bases and J by 0 bases, and 9 bases separated the two germline ends. The CDR3 spans 15 residues. Germline CDR1 reads MNHNY; CDR2 reads SVGAGI (reference sequence). The CDR3 region has the DNA TGTGCCAGCAGAACCGACAGCTCCTATAATTCACCCCTCCACTTT. Translation: CASRTDSSYNSPLHF.

The V call is TRBV3-1 (or the pseudogene TRBV3-2), the J call TRBJ2-1; D is possibly TRBD2 (5 bases). This CDR3 has 16 amino acids. The germline V gene has CDR1 LGHDT and CDR2 YNNKEL (reference sequence). Trimming cost V 6 bases and J 8 bases, with 23 bases left between them. CDR3 amino acids: CASSTGRARARDEQFF. CDR3 DNA: TGTGCCAGCAGTACCGGACGGGCGAGGGCTAGGGATGAGCAGTTCTTC.

This clone was recorded a few times. The J gene is TRBJ2-7, the V gene TRBV30, with TRBD2 identical over 12 bases. CDR1 is GTSNPN, CDR2 SVGIG, per germline (reference sequence). The CDR3 is made up of 14 amino acids. Trimming at V came to 1 base and at J to 7 bases, leaving 5 bases not matched to a gene. The CDR3 DNA sequence: TGTGCCTGGAGTGAGGGGACTAGCGGGCGGGAGCAGTACTTC. It encodes CAWSEGTSGREQYF.

This chain connects TRBV15 to TRBJ1-6, with 7 bases aligning to TRBD1. The CDR3 runs to 16 residues. CDR1 is LNHNV, CDR2 YYDKDF, per germline (reference sequence). Trimming at V came to 3 bases and at J to 9 bases, leaving 11 bases not matched to a gene. The DNA for the CDR3 is TGTGCCACCAGCAGCGACCTTAGACAGGGAAGTTCACCCCTCCACTTT. As protein: CATSSDLRQGSSPLHF.

The chain recombines TRBV27 with TRBJ2-7; weak D call: TRBD2 (5 bases). This CDR3 has 15 residues. V was cut by 5 bases and J by 5 bases, with 19 bases left in between. Germline lookup yields CDR1 MNHEY and CDR2 SMNVEV (reference sequence). CDR3 protein: CASSPLNPKEDEQYF. Here the CDR3 DNA reads TGTGCCAGCAGTCCCCTCAACCCCAAGGAGGACGAGCAGTACTTC.